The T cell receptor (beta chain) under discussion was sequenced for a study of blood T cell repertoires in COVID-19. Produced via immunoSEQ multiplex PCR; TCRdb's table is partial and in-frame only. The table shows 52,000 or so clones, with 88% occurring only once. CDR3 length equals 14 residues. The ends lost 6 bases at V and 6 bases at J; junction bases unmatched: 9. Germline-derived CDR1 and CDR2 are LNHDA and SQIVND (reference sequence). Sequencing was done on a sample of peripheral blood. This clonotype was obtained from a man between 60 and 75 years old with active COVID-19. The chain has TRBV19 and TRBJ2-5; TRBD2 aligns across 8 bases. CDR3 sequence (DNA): TGTGCCAGTAGGCAGGTCGGGGGGGCGAAGACCCAGTACTTC. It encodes CASRQVGGAKTQYF. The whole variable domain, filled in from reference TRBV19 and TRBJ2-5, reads DGGITQSPKYLFRKEGQNVTLSCEQNLNHDAMYWYRQDPGQGLRLIYYSQIVNDFQKGDIAEGYSVSREKKESFPLTVTSAQKNPTAFYLCASRQVGGAKTQYFGPGTRLLVL.